This T cell receptor (beta chain) was observed in a study of blood T cell repertoires in COVID-19. The germline V and J ends were trimmed by 0 bases and 5 bases, with 8 bases remaining between them. CDR1 is SGHRS, CDR2 YFSETQ, per germline. The CDR3 runs 13 residues. The table came from immunoSEQ multiplex PCR; TCRdb's copy has only in-frame clones and leaves some out. The data contain roughly 400,000 clones, around 87% of them singletons. Sequenced input: peripheral blood. The rearrangement joins TRBV5-1 to TRBJ2-5; perhaps TRBD1 as D (5 bases). The TCR originated in a woman in her fifties or sixties with COVID-19, enrolled during active disease. CDR3: CASSLGRVETQYF. CDR3 nucleotide sequence: TGCGCCAGCAGCTTGGGCAGGGTCGAGACCCAGTACTTC.